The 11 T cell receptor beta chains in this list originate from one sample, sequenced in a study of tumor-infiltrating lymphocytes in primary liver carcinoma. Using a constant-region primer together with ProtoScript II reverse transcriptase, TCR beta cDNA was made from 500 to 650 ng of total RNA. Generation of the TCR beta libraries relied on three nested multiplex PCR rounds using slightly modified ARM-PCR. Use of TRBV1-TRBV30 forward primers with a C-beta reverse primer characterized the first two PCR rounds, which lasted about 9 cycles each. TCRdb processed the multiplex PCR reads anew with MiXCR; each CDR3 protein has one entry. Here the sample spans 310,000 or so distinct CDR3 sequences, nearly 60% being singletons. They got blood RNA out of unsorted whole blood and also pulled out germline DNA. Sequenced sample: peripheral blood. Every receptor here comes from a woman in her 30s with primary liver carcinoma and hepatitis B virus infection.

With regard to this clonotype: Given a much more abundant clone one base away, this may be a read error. This CDR3 is CSVGGHGLDTTF. The DNA of the CDR3 is TGCAGCGTTGGGGGACATGGGCTTGACACCACCTTC. The gene calls are TRBV29-1 and TRBJ1-2; weak D call: TRBD1 (6 bases). Germline assignment: CDR1 SQVTM and CDR2 ANQGSEA. Trimming took off 4 bases at V and 13 bases at J, with 19 bases between the two ends. The CDR3 has 12 residues.

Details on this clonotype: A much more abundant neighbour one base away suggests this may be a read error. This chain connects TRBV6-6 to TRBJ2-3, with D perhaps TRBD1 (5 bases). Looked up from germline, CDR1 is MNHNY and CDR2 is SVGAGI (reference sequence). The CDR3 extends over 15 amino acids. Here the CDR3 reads CACRGQGLSTDMQYF. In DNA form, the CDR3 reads TGTGCCTGCCGTGGACAAGGCCTAAGCACAGATATGCAGTATTTT.

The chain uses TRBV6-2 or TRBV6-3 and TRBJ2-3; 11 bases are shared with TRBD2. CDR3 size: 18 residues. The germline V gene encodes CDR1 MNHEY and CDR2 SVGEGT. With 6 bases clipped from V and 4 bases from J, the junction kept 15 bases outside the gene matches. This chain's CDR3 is CASRSALAGGGAADTQYF. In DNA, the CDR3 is TGTGCCAGCAGGTCCGCCCTAGCGGGAGGTGGGGCTGCAGATACGCAGTATTTT.

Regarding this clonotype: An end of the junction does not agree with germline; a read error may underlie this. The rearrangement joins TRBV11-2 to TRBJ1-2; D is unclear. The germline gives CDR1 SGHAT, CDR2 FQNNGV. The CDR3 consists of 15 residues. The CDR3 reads CAGSQPGRYYYGYTF. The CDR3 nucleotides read TGTGCCGGCAGCCAACCTGGACGGTATTACTATGGCTACACCTTC. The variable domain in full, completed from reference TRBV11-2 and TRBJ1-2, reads EAGVAQSPRYKIIEKRQSVAFWCNPISGHATLYWYQQILGQGPKLLIQFQNNGVVDDSQLPKDRFSAERLKGVDSTLKIQPAKLEDSAVYLCAGSQPGRYYYGYTFGSGTRLTVV.

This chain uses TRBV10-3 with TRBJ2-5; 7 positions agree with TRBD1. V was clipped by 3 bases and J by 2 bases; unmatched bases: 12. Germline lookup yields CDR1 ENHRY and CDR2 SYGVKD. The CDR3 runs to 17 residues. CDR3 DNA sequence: TGTGCCATCAGTGAACTACAGGGGCAGCGTCCTCAAGAGACCCAGTACTTC. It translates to CAISELQGQRPQETQYF.

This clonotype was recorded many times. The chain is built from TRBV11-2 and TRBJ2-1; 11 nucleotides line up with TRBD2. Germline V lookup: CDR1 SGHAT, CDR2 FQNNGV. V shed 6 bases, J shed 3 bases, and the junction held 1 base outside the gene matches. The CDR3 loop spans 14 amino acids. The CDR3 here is CASRTSGIYNEQFF. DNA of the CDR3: TGTGCCAGCAGGACTAGCGGGATCTACAATGAGCAGTTCTTC.

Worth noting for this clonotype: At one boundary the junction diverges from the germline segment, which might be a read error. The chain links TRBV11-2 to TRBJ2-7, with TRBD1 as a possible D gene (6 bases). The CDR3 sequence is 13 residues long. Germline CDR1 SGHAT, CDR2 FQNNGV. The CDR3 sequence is CDRSLGHSYEHYF. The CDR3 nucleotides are TGTGACAGGAGCTTGGGACATTCCTACGAGCATTACTTC.

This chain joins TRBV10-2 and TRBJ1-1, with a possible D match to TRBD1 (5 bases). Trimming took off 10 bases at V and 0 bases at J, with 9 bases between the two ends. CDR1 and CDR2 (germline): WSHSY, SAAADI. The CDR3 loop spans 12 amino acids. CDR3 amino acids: CAIGGLNTEAFF. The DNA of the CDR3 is TGCGCCATCGGGGGGTTGAACACTGAAGCTTTCTTT.

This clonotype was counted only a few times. CDR3 coding DNA: TGCAGCGTTAGAGTGGGCGGGAGTCACCCCCCTCGGTTGACAGATACGCAGTATTTT. Translated, it gives CSVRVGGSHPPRLTDTQYF. The chain combines TRBV29-1 with TRBJ2-3, with 7 bases lining up with TRBD2. The trim removed 5 bases at V and 3 bases at J, leaving 23 bases unmatched. The CDR3 runs 19 residues. Germline V gene sequence: CDR1 SQVTM, CDR2 ANQGSEA.

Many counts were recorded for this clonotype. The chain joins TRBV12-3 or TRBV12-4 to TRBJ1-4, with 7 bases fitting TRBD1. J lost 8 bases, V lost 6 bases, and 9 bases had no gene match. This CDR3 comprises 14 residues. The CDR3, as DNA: TGTGCCAGCAGAGCCGACAGGGTTGGGGAAAAACTGTTTTTT. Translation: CASRADRVGEKLFF.

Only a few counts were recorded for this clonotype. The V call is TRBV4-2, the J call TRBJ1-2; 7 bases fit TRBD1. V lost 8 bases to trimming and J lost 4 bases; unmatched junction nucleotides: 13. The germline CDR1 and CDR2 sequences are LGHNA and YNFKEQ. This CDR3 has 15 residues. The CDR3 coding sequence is TGTGCCAGCCAAGGGGGCAGGTCATCCGTCTATGGCTACACCTTC. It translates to CASQGGRSSVYGYTF.